This T cell receptor beta chain was recorded in a study of cytomegalovirus exposure and HLA in healthy donors. Study background: Per a later analysis, the approximately 700 first-cohort and 120 validation repertoires shared one platform.

Clones were read by immunoSEQ multiplex PCR, and TCRdb kept only the in-frame ones, dropping some. This sample has 100,000 to 150,000 clones, with roughly 89% found just once. The CDR3 runs 13 residues. The V end lost 7 bases, the J end lost 7 bases, and 14 bases lay between the germline ends. Germline V gene lookup returns CDR1 MDHEN and CDR2 SYDVKM. The chain uses TRBV28 and TRBJ1-5, with a weak D call TRBD1 (5 bases). The material sequenced was PBMCs. The TCR originated in a woman aged 18 to 35 in good health and CMV-seronegative. Here the CDR3 DNA reads TGTGCCAGCACATTCGGGGGATTCCAGCCCCAGCATTTT. This codes for CASTFGGFQPQHF.